The rows below give T cell receptor beta chains drawn from one sample of a study of graft-versus-host responses after intestinal transplantation. These receptors have no known antigen. Measured with immunoSEQ multiplex PCR; TCRdb has only the in-frame clones, and not every one. Among 100,000 or so clones listed, approximately 94% were seen once. Sequenced here: unstimulated CD8+ T cells sorted from spleen or lymph node cells, sampled before intestinal transplant. All receptors come from a human donor who received an intestinal transplant. CDR3s include the opening cysteine and the closing phenylalanine or tryptophan. The order of the fields is clone size, D gene, J gene, V gene, CDR3 protein, CDR3 DNA. D genes are given only for firm matches. Expanded clones are given a class, and other clones once, few, many or no size at all.

- | TRBD1 | TRBJ1-5 | TRBV7-9 | CASSFGGTGGYQPQHF | TGTGCCAGCAGCTTCGGGGGCACAGGGGGGTATCAGCCCCAGCATTTT
- | TRBD2 | TRBJ2-3 | TRBV27 | CASRLAGGIDTQYF | TGTGCCAGCCGTTTAGCGGGCGGGATTGATACGCAGTATTTT
- | - | TRBJ1-3 | TRBV2 | CASSPRREANSGNTIYF | TGTGCCAGCAGCCCGAGACGGGAGGCCAACTCTGGAAACACCATATATTTT
- | - | TRBJ2-7 | TRBV2 | CASSDSSYEQYF | TGTGCCAGCAGTGACTCCTCCTACGAGCAGTACTTC
once | - | TRBJ1-5 | TRBV25-1 | CASSEGAGAQPQHF | TGTGCCAGCAGTGAGGGCGCGGGGGCACAGCCCCAGCATTTT
- | TRBD2 | TRBJ2-1 | TRBV5-6 | CASSLVKFWGGGSYNEQFF | TGTGCCAGCAGCTTGGTGAAGTTTTGGGGCGGGGGATCCTACAATGAGCAGTTCTTC
once | TRBD1 | TRBJ1-1 | TRBV29-1 | CSVEWDRERDTEAFF | TGCAGCGTTGAATGGGACAGGGAAAGGGACACTGAAGCTTTCTTT
- | TRBD2 | TRBJ2-1 | TRBV19 | CASSGGFLVGGGADEQFF | TGTGCCAGTAGTGGTGGTTTTCTTGTCGGCGGGGGGGCCGATGAGCAGTTCTTC
- | TRBD1 | TRBJ1-2 | TRBV6-5 | CASSSPLQGTGYTF | TGTGCCAGCAGTTCCCCCCTACAGGGGACTGGCTACACCTTC
- | TRBD2 | TRBJ2-3 | TRBV7-9 | CASSPPVGGGGRMTDTQYF | TGTGCCAGCAGCCCCCCGGTTGGAGGCGGGGGGAGAATGACAGATACGCAGTATTTT
- | TRBD2 | TRBJ2-1 | TRBV14 | CASSRLLSGGYNEQFF | TGTGCCAGCAGCCGACTACTTAGCGGGGGTTACAATGAGCAGTTCTTC
- | TRBD1 | TRBJ2-5 | TRBV7-9 | CASSWRPPQGVGETQYF | TGTGCCAGCAGCTGGCGTCCCCCACAGGGGGTAGGAGAGACCCAGTACTTC
- | - | TRBJ2-1 | TRBV13 | CASSPRDLTYNEQFF | TGTGCCAGCAGCCCCCGGGACTTGACATACAATGAGCAGTTCTTC
- | - | TRBJ2-7 | TRBV10-3 | CAISETGSSYEQYF | TGTGCCATCAGTGAGACAGGGAGCTCCTACGAGCAGTACTTC
- | TRBD2 | TRBJ2-5 | TRBV15 | CATSRGQLAGDPQETQYF | TGTGCCACCAGCAGAGGACAACTAGCGGGGGACCCTCAAGAGACCCAGTACTTC
- | TRBD2 | TRBJ2-1 | TRBV7-9 | CASSLELAGHEQFF | TGTGCCAGCAGCTTGGAGCTAGCGGGGCATGAGCAGTTCTTC
few | TRBD1 | TRBJ2-7 | TRBV2 | CASSEPDRATYEQYF | TGTGCCAGCAGTGAACCGGACAGGGCGACCTACGAGCAGTACTTC
once | - | TRBJ1-1 | TRBV7-9 | CASSLAQGTNTEAFF | TGTGCCAGCAGCTTAGCGCAGGGTACGAACACTGAAGCTTTCTTT
- | TRBD1 | TRBJ1-1 | TRBV6-4 | CASSDSRTGVTEAFF | TGTGCCAGCAGTGACTCGAGGACAGGGGTCACTGAAGCTTTCTTT
- | TRBD1 | TRBJ1-5 | TRBV16 | CASSQPDRDQPQHF | TGTGCCAGCAGCCAGCCGGACAGGGACCAGCCCCAGCATTTT
- | - | TRBJ1-2 | TRBV7-9 | CASSSSQLLSYIYGYTF | TGTGCCAGCAGCTCGAGCCAACTATTGTCCTATATCTATGGCTACACCTTC
- | TRBD2 | TRBJ2-7 | TRBV27 | CASSPSGGSSYEQYF | TGTGCCAGCAGTCCCAGCGGGGGGTCCTCCTACGAGCAGTACTTC
- | TRBD1 | TRBJ2-7 | TRBV27 | CASSFTGQGAEQYF | TGTGCCAGCAGTTTTACAGGACAGGGGGCAGAGCAGTACTTC
- | TRBD2 | TRBJ2-7 | TRBV4-3 | CASSQVKVLAGESVGVVEEQYF | TGCGCCAGCAGCCAAGTTAAGGTACTAGCGGGGGAATCCGTGGGTGTCGTTGAGGAGCAGTACTTC
- | TRBD1 | TRBJ1-1 | TRBV27 | CASSLDRGGTEAFF | TGTGCCAGCAGTTTGGACAGGGGGGGTACTGAAGCTTTCTTT
- | - | TRBJ1-5 | TRBV16 | CASSQGGGPQHF | TGTGCCAGCAGCCAAGGGGGGGGGCCCCAGCATTTT
- | TRBD2 | TRBJ2-7 | TRBV7-2 | CASSASGFSSYEQCF | TGTGCCAGCAGCGCTAGCGGGTTTAGCTCCTACGAGCAGTGCTTC
- | - | TRBJ1-1 | TRBV4-1 | CASSQDMSTGRKAFF | TGCGCCAGCAGCCAAGATATGAGTACAGGGAGAAAAGCTTTCTTT
- | - | TRBJ1-6 | TRBV29-1 | CSVEDQRGLLHF | TGCAGCGTTGAAGATCAGAGAGGGCTCCTCCACTTT
- | TRBD1 | TRBJ1-5 | TRBV4-3 | CASSQDQGATQHF | TGCGCCAGCAGCCAAGATCAGGGGGCGACCCAGCATTTT
- | - | TRBJ2-7 | TRBV6-9 | CASSSRGLSSYEQYF | TGTGCCAGCAGTTCAAGAGGGCTTAGCTCCTACGAGCAGTACTTC
- | TRBD2 | TRBJ2-7 | TRBV9 | CASNVAGGYEQYF | TGTGCCAGCAATGTGGCGGGGGGCTACGAGCAGTACTTC
few | TRBD1 | TRBJ1-1 | TRBV19 | CASSIGQGNTEAFF | TGTGCCAGTAGTATAGGACAGGGGAACACTGAAGCTTTCTTT
- | TRBD1 | TRBJ1-2 | TRBV10-3 | CAISDRTGSNYGYTF | TGTGCCATCAGTGACCGGACAGGCTCCAACTATGGCTACACCTTC
- | - | TRBJ1-1 | TRBV4-1 | CASSQEEWTEAFF | TGCGCCAGCAGCCAAGAGGAGTGGACTGAAGCTTTCTTT
- | - | TRBJ1-6 | TRBV7-9 | CASSLGQGQESPLHF | TGTGCCAGCAGCTTGGGCCAGGGACAAGAATCACCCCTCCACTTT
- | - | TRBJ2-1 | TRBV6-4 | CASSDGSSGHNEQFF | TGTGCCAGCAGTGACGGTAGTAGCGGCCACAATGAGCAGTTCTTC
- | - | TRBJ2-3 | TRBV9 | CASSGPGSGDTQYF | TGTGCCAGCAGCGGACCGGGGTCTGGGGATACGCAGTATTTT
- | - | TRBJ2-7 | TRBV4-1 | CASSQDVRSGQYF | TGCGCCAGCAGCCAAGACGTCAGATCAGGGCAGTACTTC
- | TRBD1 | TRBJ1-2 | TRBV4-3 | CASSQDEGAFGYTF | TGCGCCAGCAGCCAAGACGAGGGGGCGTTCGGCTACACCTTC
- | TRBD1 | TRBJ1-1 | TRBV19 | CASSIDAGRGTEAFF | TGTGCCAGTAGTATAGATGCGGGCAGGGGGACTGAAGCTTTCTTT
few | - | TRBJ1-3 | TRBV2 | CASSGLSAGNTIYF | TGTGCCAGCAGCGGTCTCTCCGCTGGAAACACCATATATTTT
- | - | TRBJ2-1 | TRBV27 | CASSSVTSSYNEQFF | TGTGCCAGCAGTTCCGTCACGAGCTCCTACAATGAGCAGTTCTTC
- | - | TRBJ1-4 | TRBV5-6 | CASSPFETGSTNEKLFF | TGTGCCAGCAGCCCATTCGAAACAGGATCAACTAATGAAAAACTGTTTTTT
- | - | TRBJ1-1 | TRBV30 | CAWRGDGYTEAFF | TGTGCCTGGAGAGGGGATGGTTACACTGAAGCTTTCTTT
- | TRBD1 | TRBJ1-1 | TRBV15 | CATSTHEGATNTEAFF | TGTGCCACCAGCACTCATGAGGGGGCGACGAACACTGAAGCTTTCTTT
- | TRBD2 | TRBJ2-1 | TRBV6-5 | CASSPLAGANNEQFF | TGTGCCAGCAGTCCCCTAGCGGGGGCTAACAATGAGCAGTTCTTC
- | TRBD1 | TRBJ1-2 | TRBV27 | CASRDRARGYTF | TGTGCCAGCAGGGACAGGGCTCGGGGCTACACCTTC
- | - | TRBJ1-1 | TRBV19 | CASIRNTEAFF | TGTGCCAGTATTAGGAACACTGAAGCTTTCTTT
- | - | TRBJ1-5 | TRBV25-1 | CASTPGNQPQHF | TGTGCCAGCACCCCAGGCAATCAGCCCCAGCATTTT
- | - | TRBJ1-1 | TRBV9 | CASSPGNTEAFF | TGTGCCAGCAGCCCGGGGAACACTGAAGCTTTCTTT
- | - | TRBJ2-1 | TRBV6-5 | CASSYSRGYNEQFF | TGTGCCAGCAGTTACTCGCGGGGTTACAATGAGCAGTTCTTC
- | - | TRBJ2-5 | TRBV10-1 | CASSESQGETQYF | TGCGCCAGCAGTGAGTCTCAGGGAGAGACCCAGTACTTC
- | - | TRBJ2-1 | TRBV5-5 | CASSLVLAPSYNEQFF | TGTGCCAGCAGCTTGGTGCTAGCGCCTTCCTACAATGAGCAGTTCTTC
- | - | TRBJ1-2 | TRBV10-2 | CASSGTVVEGYTF | TGCGCCAGCAGTGGCACAGTCGTAGAAGGCTACACCTTC
once | - | TRBJ2-1 | TRBV7-6 | CASSVESGHPYNEQFF | TGTGCCAGCAGCGTAGAAAGCGGGCACCCTTACAATGAGCAGTTCTTC